These 30 T cell receptor beta chains came from one sample sequenced in a study of T-cell reconstitution after alpha-beta-depleted transplantation in children. Unique molecular identifiers featured in how the TCRbeta library was prepared. TCRdb reprocessed the PCR reads via MiXCR and lists one record per CDR3 protein. The data contain 350,000 to 500,000 distinct CDR3 sequences, around 46% of them singletons. Sequencing used PBMCs, obtained before TCRalphabeta/CD19-depleted stem cell transplant. These receptors all stem from a girl aged 2 to 9 with aplastic anemia, due to receive a stem cell transplant.

This chain links TRBV28 with TRBJ1-5, with 8 nucleotides matching TRBD1. CDR3 length equals 15 residues. J gave up 2 bases and V 5 bases, and 5 bases lay outside the gene matches. The germline gives CDR1 MDHEN, CDR2 SYDVKM. The CDR3 spells CASSAMTGGNQPQHF. The CDR3 DNA sequence: TGTGCCAGCAGTGCAATGACAGGGGGCAATCAGCCCCAGCATTTT.

This chain connects TRBV28 to TRBJ2-1, with 7 bases aligning to TRBD2. With 5 bases clipped from V and 7 bases from J, the junction kept 11 bases outside the gene matches. Germline loops: CDR1 MDHEN, CDR2 SYDVKM. CDR3 size: 15 residues. The CDR3, as DNA: TGTGCCAGCAGTCCAGCAGCGGGAACTTCGAATGAGCAGTTCTTC. Protein sequence: CASSPAAGTSNEQFF.

The chain combines TRBV29-1 with TRBJ2-3, with 10 bases fitting TRBD2. The V gene's germline CDR1 is SQVTM and CDR2 ANQGSEA. The trim removed 0 bases at V and 4 bases at J, leaving 7 bases unmatched. The CDR3 totals 16 residues. For the CDR3, the DNA is TGCAGCGTTGAAGATCTAAGCGGGGGGGAGGCAGATACGCAGTATTTT. Translated, it gives CSVEDLSGGEADTQYF.

This clonotype was recorded a few times. The chain couples TRBV28 to TRBJ2-5; 8 nucleotides agree with TRBD1. The germline V gene encodes CDR1 MDHEN and CDR2 SYDVKM. The CDR3 runs to 15 residues. The ends lost 6 bases at V and 6 bases at J; junction bases unmatched: 12. CDR3 residues: CASSPGDRQGKTQYF. The CDR3 DNA sequence: TGTGCCAGCAGCCCAGGTGACCGACAGGGGAAGACCCAGTACTTC.

This clonotype was detected ten times or more. The chain joins TRBV7-2 to TRBJ1-3; D may be TRBD1 (5 bases). Deletions cut 1 base from V and 3 bases from J, with 7 bases between. The CDR3 runs 14 residues. Per germline, CDR1 SGHTA and CDR2 FQGNSA. CDR3 region: CASSLGQGGNTIYF. Here the CDR3 DNA reads TGTGCCAGCAGCTTAGGTCAGGGTGGAAACACCATATATTTT.

This clonotype was seen a few times. The chain has TRBV29-1 and TRBJ2-7, with a weak D call TRBD1 (5 bases). The germline V gene has CDR1 SQVTM and CDR2 ANQGSEA. V lost 3 bases and J lost 6, with 21 bases in between. The CDR3 sequence is 15 residues long. Here the CDR3 reads CSVEVGAGSWSEQYF. Here the CDR3 DNA reads TGCAGCGTTGAGGTTGGGGCCGGTTCCTGGTCCGAGCAGTACTTC.

The table lists this clonotype with many counts. The chain joins TRBV4-3 to TRBJ2-1, with D perhaps TRBD1 or TRBD2 (6 bases each). Germline CDR1 reads LGHNA; CDR2 reads YSLEER. The CDR3 is 17 residues long. Trimming stripped 1 base from V and 2 bases from J, with 15 bases between. CDR3 sequence: CASSQVLGGKPYNEQFF. The CDR3 bases are TGCGCCAGCAGCCAAGTACTAGGGGGGAAGCCCTACAATGAGCAGTTCTTC.

This clonotype was observed a handful of times. The CDR3 sequence: CASRLAGDTDTQYF. CDR3 DNA sequence: TGTGCCAGCAGACTAGCGGGAGACACAGATACGCAGTATTTT. The chain has TRBV6-1 and TRBJ2-3; 11 bases map to TRBD2. The CDR3 sequence is 14 residues long. CDR1 is MNHNS and CDR2 is SASEGT in the germline V gene. V shed 6 bases and J 2 bases; nucleotides not matched to a gene: 1.

This clonotype has a single count. The chain joins TRBV4-1 to TRBJ1-6; 7 bases are shared with TRBD1. Germline V gives CDR1 MGHRA, CDR2 YSYEKL. The J segment lost 8 bases and the V segment lost 1 base, leaving 5 bases of the junction unmatched. This CDR3 has 15 residues. Here the CDR3 reads CASSQVQGDHSPLHF. The CDR3 nucleotides are TGCGCCAGCAGCCAAGTGCAGGGGGACCATTCACCCCTCCACTTT.

This clonotype was observed many times. The chain is built from TRBV12-3 or TRBV12-4 and TRBJ1-2, with unresolved D. The CDR3 extends over 16 amino acids. The V and J ends lost 6 bases and 4 bases respectively, with 21 bases between them. In DNA, the CDR3 is TGTGCCAGCAGCCGTACGGGCGGATCATTGAGCTATGGCTACACCTTC. Translated, it gives CASSRTGGSLSYGYTF.

The chain recombines TRBV6-1 with TRBJ1-1, with D perhaps matching TRBD1 (5 bases). The V gene lost 5 bases and the J gene lost 6 bases, with 16 bases spanning the gap. This CDR3 contains 14 residues. CDR1 MNHNS and CDR2 SASEGT come from the germline V gene. This chain's CDR3 is CASSPGQGRAEAFF. The CDR3 coding sequence is TGTGCCAGCAGTCCCGGCCAGGGTCGGGCTGAAGCTTTCTTT.

V is TRBV5-1 and J is TRBJ2-7; 12 positions match TRBD2. The CDR3 contains 15 residues. With 1 base clipped from V and 2 bases from J, the junction kept 1 base outside the gene matches. Looked up from germline, CDR1 is SGHRS and CDR2 is YFSETQ. This CDR3 reads CASSLTSGRTYEQYF. The CDR3 nucleotides read TGCGCCAGCAGCTTGACTAGCGGGAGGACCTACGAGCAGTACTTC.

The chain joins TRBV20-1 to TRBJ2-5, with D perhaps TRBD1 (6 bases). CDR1 DFQATT and CDR2 SNEGSKA come from the germline V gene (reference sequence). V lost 0 bases and J 9 bases, leaving 32 bases between the germline ends. This CDR3 region has 19 residues. In DNA form, the CDR3 reads TGCAGTGCTAGAGATAGTAGGCCAGGCTCACCCGCCCGACAGGAGCCCCAGTACTTC. This codes for CSARDSRPGSPARQEPQYF.

This clonotype was seen repeatedly, ten times or more. The chain combines TRBV12-3 or TRBV12-4 with TRBJ2-3; 8 bases are shared with TRBD1. The V and J ends lost 5 bases and 0 bases, in that order; junction bases with no gene match: 4. This CDR3 comprises 15 residues. The CDR3 coding sequence is TGTGCCAGCAGTATACAGGGGGGTAGCACAGATACGCAGTATTTT. Its protein product is CASSIQGGSTDTQYF.

The chain couples TRBV19 to TRBJ2-5, with a weak D call TRBD2 (6 bases). Trimming pared 8 bases from V and 1 base from J, leaving 17 bases between. In germline, CDR1 is LNHDA, CDR2 SQIVND (reference sequence). This CDR3 region has 15 residues. The CDR3 coding sequence is TGTGCCAGTGCGCCAATGGGACTTCTCCAAGAGACCCAGTACTTC. Its protein product is CASAPMGLLQETQYF.

The chain combines TRBV18 with TRBJ1-2; maybe TRBD1 (5 bases). The length of the CDR3 is 15 residues. The V end was cut by 0 bases, the J end by 2 bases, with 10 bases between. Germline CDR1 reads KGHSH; CDR2 reads LQKENI. CDR3 nucleotides: TGTGCCAGCTCACCACCCGGGACGGCGAACTATGGCTACACCTTC. This encodes CASSPPGTANYGYTF.

This clonotype is deemed medium-sized. The rearrangement joins TRBV25-1 to TRBJ2-1, with no clear D. CDR3 length: 11 residues. Looked up from germline, CDR1 is MGHDK and CDR2 is SYGVNS. The germline V and J ends were trimmed by 4 bases and 9 bases, with 7 bases remaining between them. CDR3 nucleotide sequence: TGTGCCAGCAGTGGGGCCGGTGAGCAGTTCTTC. The encoded protein is CASSGAGEQFF.

This clonotype has more than one count but fewer than ten. The chain joins TRBV6-2 or TRBV6-3 to TRBJ1-1, with D unresolved. V was clipped by 2 bases and J by 6 bases, with 7 bases between them. The CDR3 totals 12 residues. Germline V gene lookup returns CDR1 MNHEY and CDR2 SVGEGT. CDR3 nucleotides: TGTGCCAGCAGTTACGGCGTACCTGAAGCTTTCTTT. This translates into CASSYGVPEAFF.

The chain couples TRBV2 to TRBJ2-4; D is perhaps TRBD1 (5 bases). Trimming left V 3 bases short and J 2 bases short, with 11 bases between. Germline V gene data show CDR1 as SNHLY and CDR2 as FYNNEI. The CDR3 loop spans 15 amino acids. CDR3 coding DNA: TGTGCCAGCAGTGACCCAGGGTCACCCAAAAACATTCAGTACTTC. Protein product: CASSDPGSPKNIQYF.

J is TRBJ2-7 and V is TRBV7-9, with unresolved D. V lost 4 bases and J lost 1, with 14 bases in between. Germline CDR1 is SEHNR and CDR2 is FQNEAQ (reference sequence). The CDR3 contains 15 residues. Written as DNA, the CDR3 is TGTGCCAGCAGCTCGGATGAGCAGGTTTCCTACGAGCAGTACTTC. Translating gives CASSSDEQVSYEQYF. Using reference TRBV7-9 and TRBJ2-7 for the parts outside the CDR3, the full variable domain is DTGVSQNPRHKITKRGQNVTFRCDPISEHNRLYWYRQTLGQGPEFLTYFQNEAQLEKSRLLSDRFSAERPKGSFSTLEIQRTEQGDSAMYLCASSSDEQVSYEQYFGPGTRLTVT.

The chain couples TRBV20-1 to TRBJ2-7, with TRBD1 identical over 9 bases. The CDR3 runs to 14 residues. After removal of 2 bases from V and 3 bases from J, the junction contained 5 bases not matched to a gene. Germline V gene data show CDR1 as DFQATT and CDR2 as SNEGSKA (reference sequence). In nucleotides, the CDR3 is TGCAGTGCTAGACATCTGGGACAGGGCTACGAGCAGTACTTC. Its protein product is CSARHLGQGYEQYF.

This clonotype showed up many times. As DNA, the CDR3 is TGCAGTGCGGTAAGGCAGGGGAGAAATTCACCCCTCCACTTT. This sequence encodes CSAVRQGRNSPLHF. The J gene is TRBJ1-6, the V gene TRBV20-1; D possibly corresponds to TRBD1 (6 bases). The CDR3 spans 14 residues. The V end was cut by 6 bases, the J end by 7 bases, with 16 bases between. CDR1 and CDR2 from the germline V gene are DFQATT and SNEGSKA (reference sequence).

The chain employs TRBV20-1 and TRBJ2-3, with 9 bases fitting TRBD1. CDR3 length: 14 residues. Germline CDR1 and CDR2: DFQATT and SNEGSKA (reference sequence). V lost 3 bases, J lost 6 bases, and 7 bases stayed unmatched. The CDR3 region has the DNA TGCAGTGCTAGGGGGGACAGGGACGTTGATACGCAGTATTTT. This gives the protein CSARGDRDVDTQYF.

The V call is TRBV20-1, the J call TRBJ2-5, with a weak D call TRBD2 (6 bases). Germline V gene data show CDR1 as DFQATT and CDR2 as SNEGSKA (reference sequence). The CDR3 runs 12 residues. V was trimmed by 2 bases and J by 3 bases, leaving 7 bases between them. CDR3 region: CSARSSEETQYF. DNA of the CDR3: TGCAGTGCTAGATCTAGCGAAGAGACCCAGTACTTC.

This clonotype has a handful of counts. J is TRBJ1-5 and V is TRBV28; no reliable D call. Germline CDR1 is MDHEN and CDR2 is SYDVKM. The CDR3 has 14 residues. Between the trimmed V and J ends, which lost 3 bases and 5 bases, there was a span of 11 bases. The CDR3 sequence is CASSLTRPYQPQHF. CDR3 sequence (DNA): TGTGCCAGCAGTTTGACCCGACCCTATCAGCCCCAGCATTTT.

This clonotype turned up a few times. The rearrangement joins TRBV21-1 to TRBJ2-7. TRBV21-1 is classified as a pseudogene. The CDR3 is 20 amino acids. CDR3 coding DNA: TGTGCCAGCAGCAAAGTTGAATGGGATCGTGGGATCGAGACAACCTACGAGCAGTACTTC. This sequence encodes CASSKVEWDRGIETTYEQYF.

The chain links TRBV5-1 to TRBJ2-7, with TRBD2 matching 10 bases. The CDR3 is made up of 16 amino acids. Per germline, CDR1 SGHRS and CDR2 YFSETQ. Trimming at V came to 3 bases and at J to 0 bases, leaving 6 bases not matched to a gene. CDR3 residues: CASSWETSGLSYEQYF. For the CDR3, the DNA is TGCGCCAGCAGCTGGGAGACTAGCGGGCTCTCCTACGAGCAGTACTTC.

At least ten counts were recorded for this clonotype. The chain uses TRBV30 and TRBJ1-1; D uncertain. Between the trimmed V and J ends, which lost 5 bases and 3 bases, there was a span of 13 bases. The germline gives CDR1 GTSNPN, CDR2 SVGIG (reference sequence). The CDR3 runs 13 residues. The CDR3 DNA follows: TGTGCCTGGTCCTTGGGCGGTTACACTGAAGCTTTCTTT. Translating it yields CAWSLGGYTEAFF.

This clonotype was seen a handful of times. J is TRBJ2-5 and V is TRBV20-1; 10 nucleotides agree with TRBD2. Germline V gene data show CDR1 as DFQATT and CDR2 as SNEGSKA (reference sequence). Trimming at V came to 3 bases and at J to 5 bases, leaving 12 bases not matched to a gene. This CDR3 spans 16 amino acids. The CDR3 is CSASTHSGRAVETQYF. CDR3 DNA: TGCAGTGCTAGTACTCACAGCGGGAGGGCCGTTGAGACCCAGTACTTC.

The chain recombines TRBV5-4 with TRBJ2-5, with D tentatively TRBD1 (5 bases). This CDR3 has 13 residues. Trimming took off 2 bases at V and 5 bases at J, with 10 bases between the two ends. Germline V gene lookup returns CDR1 SGHNT and CDR2 YYREEE (reference sequence). CDR3 DNA sequence: TGTGCCAGCAGCTTCAGGGTAGGGGAGACCCAGTACTTC. It is translated as CASSFRVGETQYF.